These 20 T cell receptor beta chains were sequenced from one sample in a study of shared clonotypes between healthy human individuals. Assay used: immunoSEQ multiplex PCR; TCRdb lists only in-frame clones, some missing. This table holds approximately 600,000 clones, approximately 95% found once. Cells designated naive CD8 were CD45RO-negative and were positively selected for CCR7, with terminally differentiated effector memory CD45RA+ cells excluded. The sample comprised naive CD8+ T cells sorted from blood. The receptors shown here come from a woman younger than 45 in good health.

This clone has only a few counts. This sequence joins TRBV2 and TRBJ2-7; D is undetermined. Per germline, CDR1 SNHLY and CDR2 FYNNEI. CDR3 length: 12 amino acids. V was shortened by 8 bases and J by 3 bases, with 11 bases between the two germline ends. CDR3 nucleotide sequence: TGTGCCAGCGGATTAGCCCTCTACGAGCAGTACTTC. This codes for CASGLALYEQYF.

V gene TRBV28 combines with J gene TRBJ1-5, with D perhaps matching TRBD1 (5 bases). The CDR3 loop spans 15 amino acids. V shed 4 bases and J shed 0 bases, with 10 bases lying between them. Germline CDR1 MDHEN, CDR2 SYDVKM. This chain's CDR3 is CASSYFGTSNQPQHF. CDR3 sequence (DNA): TGTGCCAGCAGTTATTTCGGGACTAGCAATCAGCCCCAGCATTTT.

The V gene is TRBV28, the J gene TRBJ2-1; 8 nucleotides align to TRBD2. This CDR3 is 15 amino acids long. V gave up 3 bases and J gave up 3 bases; unmatched junction bases: 4. Per the germline V gene, CDR1 is MDHEN and CDR2 is SYDVKM. CDR3 amino acids: CASSLFGRGYNEQFF. The CDR3 nucleotides are TGTGCCAGCAGTTTGTTCGGGAGGGGCTACAATGAGCAGTTCTTC.

The chain joins TRBV9 to TRBJ1-2; D is ambiguous. The V end was cut by 3 bases, the J end by 4 bases, with 22 bases between. The CDR3 covers 17 residues. Germline V CDR1 and CDR2: SGDLS, YYNGEE. The CDR3 sequence is CASSGRGPSGLTYGYTF. Written as DNA, the CDR3 is TGTGCCAGCAGCGGTCGAGGGCCGTCGGGCCTTACCTATGGCTACACCTTC.

V gene TRBV6-1 combines with J gene TRBJ1-1; 9 bases line up with TRBD1. This CDR3 comprises 15 residues. Germline V CDR1 and CDR2: MNHNS, SASEGT. V lost 5 bases, J lost 1 base, and 5 bases stayed unmatched. The CDR3 region has the DNA TGTGCCAGCAGTAACCCGGGACAGGGGAACACTGAAGCTTTCTTT. This codes for CASSNPGQGNTEAFF.

The genes are TRBV9 and TRBJ2-7, with 8 bases matching TRBD1. From germline, CDR1 is SGDLS and CDR2 YYNGEE. J was trimmed by 3 bases and V by 0 bases; bases with no gene match: 5. The CDR3 covers 15 residues. CDR3 residues: CASSVGVTGDYEQYF. For the CDR3, the DNA is TGTGCCAGCAGCGTAGGGGTGACAGGGGACTACGAGCAGTACTTC. Full variable domain (outside the CDR3, taken from reference TRBV9 and TRBJ2-7): DSGVTQTPKHLITATGQRVTLRCSPRSGDLSVYWYQQSLDQGLQFLIQYYNGEERAKGNILERFSAQQFPDLHSELNLSSLELGDSALYFCASSVGVTGDYEQYFGPGTRLTVT.

CDR3 sequence (DNA): TGTGCCAGCAGTCCAACGGTGGCAGGGTTCGACGAGCAGTACTTC. Amino acids: CASSPTVAGFDEQYF. V usage is TRBV7-8 and J usage is TRBJ2-7; D is perhaps TRBD1 (5 bases). Germline V gene lookup returns CDR1 SGHVS and CDR2 FQNEAQ. Trimming took off 6 bases at V and 5 bases at J, with 20 bases between the two ends. This CDR3 comprises 15 residues. The full variable domain, rest sourced from reference TRBV7-8 and TRBJ2-7, is GAGVSQSPRYKVAKRGQDVALRCDPISGHVSLFWYQQALGQGPEFLTYFQNEAQLDKSGLPSDRFFAERPEGSVSTLKIQRTQQEDSAVYLCASSPTVAGFDEQYFGPGTRLTVT.

The chain uses TRBV29-1 and TRBJ2-1; D is ambiguous. This CDR3 is 13 amino acids long. The V end lost 8 bases, the J end lost 1 base, and 12 bases lay between the germline ends. The V gene's germline CDR1 is SQVTM and CDR2 ANQGSEA. In DNA, the CDR3 is TGCAGCCCCCGGTCGCTTTCCTACAATGAGCAGTTCTTC. The encoded protein is CSPRSLSYNEQFF.

The chain couples TRBV5-8 to TRBJ1-1; D is unresolved. The V and J ends lost 3 bases and 3 bases respectively, with 15 bases between them. This CDR3 is 15 amino acids long. Germline V gene data show CDR1 as SGHTS and CDR2 as YDEGEE. The CDR3 protein is CASSWPGQRDTEAFF. DNA for the CDR3: TGTGCCAGCAGCTGGCCGGGCCAAAGGGACACTGAAGCTTTCTTT.

The CDR3 coding sequence is TGTGCCATCAGTGAGTCTAATCGGGGACATAGTAATGAAAAACTGTTTTTT. The encoded protein is CAISESNRGHSNEKLFF. The rearrangement uses TRBV10-3 and TRBJ1-4; D might be TRBD1 (6 bases). Trimming cost V 0 bases and J 4 bases, with 15 bases left between them. This CDR3 is 17 amino acids long. In germline, CDR1 is ENHRY, CDR2 SYGVKD.

In this sample, this clone turned up once. This chain links TRBV4-1 with TRBJ2-2; tentative D call: TRBD2 (6 bases). Trimming took 2 bases from V and 2 from J, leaving 9 bases between them. Germline CDR1 reads MGHRA; CDR2 reads YSYEKL. The CDR3 extends over 15 amino acids. The CDR3 DNA sequence: TGCGCCAGCAGCCAACTAGCGACCAACACCGGGGAGCTGTTTTTT. Its protein product is CASSQLATNTGELFF.

The chain is built from TRBV16 and TRBJ2-1, with 9 bases matching TRBD2. Germline assignment: CDR1 KGHSY and CDR2 FQNENV. The CDR3 length is 17 residues. The trim removed 0 bases at V and 5 bases at J, leaving 8 bases unmatched. The CDR3: CASSQSAASGDNNEQFF. The CDR3, as DNA: TGTGCCAGCAGCCAATCGGCGGCTAGCGGGGACAACAATGAGCAGTTCTTC.

The chain uses TRBV19 and TRBJ2-1; D not resolved. The CDR3 loop spans 20 amino acids. Germline values: CDR1 LNHDA, CDR2 SQIVND (reference sequence). With 2 bases removed from V and 0 bases from J, the gap between germline ends came to 23 bases. CDR3 residues: CASSILRQDHPRTSYNEQFF. The CDR3 bases are TGTGCCAGTAGTATACTTCGGCAGGACCATCCTCGGACCTCCTACAATGAGCAGTTCTTC.

The CDR3 DNA is TGTGCCAGCAGTTTATTCGGCCAGGGGGCTGCGAACGGCTACACCTTC. Translating it yields CASSLFGQGAANGYTF. The J gene is TRBJ1-2, the V gene TRBV27; 8 nucleotides agree with TRBD1. V dropped 1 base and J dropped 8; count of bases not matched to a gene: 12. CDR1 is MNHEY and CDR2 is SMNVEV in the germline V gene (reference sequence). The CDR3 runs 16 residues.

Only one count was recorded for this clone. The rearrangement links TRBV2 to TRBJ2-7, with 9 positions matching TRBD1. Germline loops: CDR1 SNHLY, CDR2 FYNNEI. J lost 1 base, V lost 7 bases, and 2 bases had no gene match. This CDR3 contains 13 residues. CDR3 sequence: CASIGTGSYEQYF. The CDR3 nucleotides read TGTGCCAGCATAGGGACAGGGTCCTACGAGCAGTACTTC.

In the case of this clone: The same CDR3 is also encoded by other DNA sequences in this sample. V usage is TRBV5-1 and J usage is TRBJ1-1, with no clear D. The CDR3 length is 14 residues. Looked up from germline, CDR1 is SGHRS and CDR2 is YFSETQ. V lost 0 bases, J lost 1 base, and 7 bases lay in between. The CDR3 here is CASSLAGENTEAFF. In DNA form, the CDR3 reads TGCGCCAGCAGCTTGGCCGGTGAGAACACTGAAGCTTTCTTT.

This chain connects TRBV30 to TRBJ2-7; D is ambiguous. The ends were cut back, 2 bases at V and 2 bases at J, with 10 bases in the middle. Germline-derived CDR1 and CDR2 are GTSNPN and SVGIG (reference sequence). The CDR3 totals 13 residues. This CDR3 is CAWSHVETYEQYF. The CDR3 DNA is TGTGCCTGGAGTCACGTGGAAACCTACGAGCAGTACTTC.

With regard to this clone: Within the sample, other DNA sequences also encode this same CDR3. The chain employs TRBV27 and TRBJ2-7; D gene ambiguous. The CDR3 length is 11 residues. With 5 bases removed from V and 4 bases from J, the gap between germline ends came to 6 bases. The V gene's germline CDR1 is MNHEY and CDR2 SMNVEV (reference sequence). Here the CDR3 reads CASSDLYEQYF. Here the CDR3 DNA reads TGTGCCAGCAGTGACTTATACGAGCAGTACTTC.

The V and J genes are TRBV9 and TRBJ2-1, with TRBD2 identical over 9 bases. Germline values: CDR1 SGDLS, CDR2 YYNGEE. This CDR3 comprises 16 residues. After removal of 0 bases from V and 2 bases from J, the junction contained 3 bases not matched to a gene. The CDR3 DNA reads TGTGCCAGCAGCGTAGCCGGACTAGCGACCTACAATGAGCAGTTCTTC. Translated, it gives CASSVAGLATYNEQFF.

This rearrangement joins TRBV19 to TRBJ2-3; 8 bases map to TRBD2. Germline trimming cut 7 bases from V and 4 bases from J; bases unmatched to any gene: 10. Germline values: CDR1 LNHDA, CDR2 SQIVND (reference sequence). The CDR3 is 15 residues long. CDR3 protein: CASKKRETRADTQYF. CDR3 sequence (DNA): TGTGCCAGTAAAAAGCGGGAGACGAGAGCAGATACGCAGTATTTT.